This T cell receptor beta chain was observed in a study of control samples from healthy donors and cancer patients (dated by TCRdb to about 2020). The receptor library was made with the immunoSEQ multiplex PCR assay. Entries here come from immuneACCESS through TCRdb and include only in-frame sequences with V and J called. Some clones fail to appear in such tables; in the studies checked, an unresolved V gene covers under half of the shortfall, and the cause of the remainder is unknown. Within this sample are 100,000 to 150,000 clones, with 80% to 95% of them counted one time only. The leading ten clones occupy roughly 2.7% of the sample. About this clone: No antigen is known for it. No quality values exist for individual bases; no much larger clone is one base distant. The sample has other DNA sequences that encode this CDR3 too.

V lost 4 bases and J lost 9 bases; the stretch between them is 15 bases long. The CDR3 contains 13 residues, cysteine and phenylalanine counted. This entry keeps only the CDR3 DNA: 39 bases, framed from base 1. The sequenced material came from blood. The V and J genes are TRBV12-3 or TRBV12-4 and TRBJ1-1, with the D gene uncertain. This TCR derives from a young man in good health. The CDR3: CASSSRADPKAFF. The base sequence is TGTGCCAGCAGTTCCCGGGCTGATCCGAAAGCTTTCTTT.